In its sample, the clone carrying this T cell receptor (beta chain) was seen many times. The germline V and J ends were trimmed by 5 bases and 0 bases, with 8 bases remaining between them. This CDR3 has 14 amino acids. Germline CDR1 and CDR2: LNHDA and SQIVND (reference sequence). These data come from a study of breast tumors, draining lymph nodes, adjacent tissues. Axillary draining lymph nodes of breast cancer patients supplied the node samples. TCRdb redid the calling of the multiplex PCR reads with MiXCR, one entry per CDR3 protein. This table has roughly 260,000 distinct CDR3 sequences, 30% to 35% appearing once.

The source of this sequence is a female donor with breast cancer. Some clones in this sample may be carry-over from other donors' samples. V and J are TRBV19 and TRBJ1-5; no firm D call. Sample: axillary lymph node tissue. The CDR3 nucleotides read TGTGCCAGTAGTGAGCAGGATAGCAATCAGCCCCAGCATTTT. Translated: CASSEQDSNQPQHF.